This TCR beta chain was recorded in a study of response to subunit inactivated influenza vaccine. The study, taken as a whole, reports: Authors suggested each seasonal flu vaccination may recruit only limited numbers of new T cells.

This CDR3 has 13 amino acids. V shed 4 bases and J shed 7 bases, with 14 bases lying between them. CDR1 and CDR2 (germline): SGHDN, FVKESK. On this clonotype: Its specificity is not known.

MiXCR was run by TCRdb on the RT-PCR reads, yielding one entry per CDR3 protein. The sample has 250,000 to 350,000 distinct CDR3 sequences, about 20% seen once; the top ten hold 10%. The chain combines TRBV14 with TRBJ2-7; D is possibly TRBD2 (5 bases). The starting material was PBMCs from blood, obtained 21 months after vaccination. This receptor was obtained from a man aged 45 to 75 who received an inactivated influenza vaccine. This CDR3 is CASSPNGVGEQYF. CDR3 nucleotides: TGTGCCAGCAGCCCGAACGGGGTTGGGGAGCAGTACTTC.